Listed here is a single TCR beta chain. The entry originates in a study of blood T cell repertoires in COVID-19. Produced via immunoSEQ multiplex PCR; TCRdb's table is partial and in-frame only. This sample yields a few hundred thousand clones, of which 85% to 90% are seen a single time; approximately 1.7% belongs to the top ten. Sequencing input: PBMCs or T cells enriched from blood (not recorded which). This receptor was obtained from a woman aged 50 to 60 who had recovered from COVID-19.

The CDR3 sequence is CASRKDSSRRGETQYF. CDR3 bases: TGCGCCAGCAGGAAGGACAGTTCTAGAAGGGGAGAGACCCAGTACTTC. The chain combines TRBV10-1 with TRBJ2-5, with D tentatively TRBD1 (6 bases). V was shortened by 6 bases and J by 4 bases, with 21 bases between the two germline ends. Germline values: CDR1 WNHNN, CDR2 SYGVQD (reference sequence). The CDR3 covers 16 residues.